This T cell receptor beta chain is from a study of blood T cell repertoires in COVID-19. Overall study: T cells, B-cell-depleted T cells, or PBMCs provided the cDNA or gDNA that served as material.

Methods used by the authors: Reference gene primer amplification yielded estimated nucleated cell counts. Generated by immunoSEQ multiplex PCR, the TCRdb table keeps only in-frame clones and is missing some. The DNA gave D and trimming, while V, J and clone size come from that table. The sample holds around 130,000 clones, under 85% seen once. Per the germline V gene, CDR1 is LGHDT and CDR2 is YNNKEL (reference sequence). The CDR3 length is 12 residues. V lost 4 bases and J lost 14, with 15 bases in between. The source material was peripheral blood. J is TRBJ2-1 and V is TRBV3-1 (or the pseudogene TRBV3-2); D might be TRBD2 (5 bases). The sequence was collected from a man aged 35 to 55 with active or convalescent COVID-19. The CDR3, as DNA: TGTGCCAGCAGCCCCCGGGATCCGACGAAGTTCTTC. Translated, it gives CASSPRDPTKFF.